What follows is one T cell receptor beta chain and its context. The data stem from a study of blood T cell repertoires in COVID-19. In the study overall: Sample material is recorded as cDNA or gDNA derived from T cells, B-cell-depleted T cells, or PBMCs.

This CDR3 is built from 14 residues. V shed 5 bases, J shed 4 bases, and the junction held 7 bases outside the gene matches. CDR1 is MNHNY and CDR2 is SVGAGI in the germline V gene (reference sequence). In the original workflow: Amplification with reference gene primers provided the estimates of nucleated cell counts. Method: immunoSEQ multiplex PCR; TCRdb's copy keeps in-frame clones and lacks some. The D gene and trimming were derived from the DNA, and the V and J assignments and clone size from that table. The top ten clones hold 5% of a sample with 120,000 to 150,000 clones, more than 70% of them seen once.

The clonotype was recovered from a woman aged 45-65 years with acute or convalescent COVID-19. Sequenced material: peripheral blood. This chain links TRBV6-6 with TRBJ2-7; 8 bases match TRBD2. As DNA, the CDR3 is TGTGCCAGCAGTGACGTCGGGGGGGCTTACGAGCAGTACTTC. Its protein product is CASSDVGGAYEQYF.